Below are 18 T cell receptor beta chains sequenced from a single sample in a study of T cell responses to AZD1222 COVID-19 vaccine. The assay was immunoSEQ multiplex PCR, and TCRdb's table has in-frame clones only and misses some. The top ten hold about 1.6% of the sample, which has approximately 170,000 clones, roughly 92% seen once. The material was peripheral blood, obtained on day 0 of AZD1222 vaccination. The source of these receptors is an adult in good health.

This chain's CDR3 is CASSYPRGARQETQYF. CDR3 sequence (DNA): TGTGCCAGCAGTTACCCCCGGGGGGCGCGGCAAGAGACCCAGTACTTC. The chain combines TRBV6-2 or TRBV6-3 with TRBJ2-5; the D gene is possibly TRBD2 (7 bases). Germline V gene sequence: CDR1 MNHEY, CDR2 SVGEGT. V was trimmed by 2 bases and J by 2 bases, leaving 15 bases between them. This CDR3 comprises 16 residues.

The V and J genes are TRBV7-8 and TRBJ1-6; 9 positions match TRBD1. This CDR3 is built from 16 residues. Germline V gene data show CDR1 as SGHVS and CDR2 as FQNEAQ. Unmatched junction bases numbered 10, after V lost 3 bases and J lost 10 bases. The CDR3 reads CASSFAGTGKDSPLHF. DNA for the CDR3: TGTGCCAGCAGCTTCGCCGGGACAGGGAAGGACTCACCCCTCCACTTT. The full variable domain, its missing parts supplied by reference TRBV7-8 and TRBJ1-6, is GAGVSQSPRYKVAKRGQDVALRCDPISGHVSLFWYQQALGQGPEFLTYFQNEAQLDKSGLPSDRFFAERPEGSVSTLKIQRTQQEDSAVYLCASSFAGTGKDSPLHFGNGTRLTVT.

This chain connects TRBV7-3 to TRBJ1-2, with a weak D call TRBD1 (6 bases). The CDR3 has 16 residues. Germline V gene sequence: CDR1 SGHTA, CDR2 FQGTGA. V lost 5 bases and J 4 bases, leaving 20 bases between the germline ends. The CDR3: CASSERVGGRSYGYTF. The CDR3 DNA reads as TGTGCCAGCAGCGAAAGAGTGGGGGGCAGGAGCTATGGCTACACCTTC. The full variable domain, with the rest looked up from reference TRBV7-3 and TRBJ1-2, is GAGVSQTPSNKVTEKGKYVELRCDPISGHTALYWYRQSLGQGPEFLIYFQGTGAADDSGLPNDRFFAVRPEGSVSTLKIQRTERGDSAVYLCASSERVGGRSYGYTFGSGTRLTVV.

V usage is TRBV27 and J usage is TRBJ2-1, with 11 bases lining up with TRBD2. Germline values: CDR1 MNHEY, CDR2 SMNVEV (reference sequence). This CDR3 is 17 amino acids long. V shed 5 bases and J 4 bases; nucleotides not matched to a gene: 10. CDR3 DNA sequence: TGTGCCAGCAGTCCTCGACCTAGCGGGGGGCATTACAATGAGCAGTTCTTC. It codes for CASSPRPSGGHYNEQFF.

The chain recombines TRBV24-1 with TRBJ2-2; TRBD1 matches 9 bases. The length of the CDR3 is 16 residues. The ends lost 3 bases at V and 5 bases at J; junction bases unmatched: 6. CDR1 and CDR2 (germline): KGHDR, SFDVKD. CDR3 loop: CATSDVGQGRTGELFF. The CDR3 coding sequence is TGTGCCACCAGTGATGTAGGACAGGGGAGGACCGGGGAGCTGTTTTTT.

The V call is TRBV6-2 or TRBV6-3, the J call TRBJ2-3, with a weak D call TRBD2 (6 bases). The V end was cut by 6 bases, the J end by 0 bases, with 19 bases between. CDR3 size: 17 residues. Germline CDR1 is MNHEY and CDR2 is SVGEGT. The CDR3 DNA reads TGTGCCAGCAGCCTTTCCAGGCTAGCGTTTAGCACAGATACGCAGTATTTT. It specifies CASSLSRLAFSTDTQYF.

This chain uses TRBV27 with TRBJ2-7; TRBD1 might be the D (6 bases). CDR1 MNHEY and CDR2 SMNVEV come from the germline V gene (reference sequence). V was cut by 5 bases and J by 2 bases, with 19 bases left in between. This CDR3 has 16 residues. This CDR3 reads CASSPARTVPTYEQYF. The DNA of the CDR3 is TGTGCCAGCAGTCCAGCCCGGACAGTTCCTACCTACGAGCAGTACTTC.

This chain connects TRBV7-9 to TRBJ1-4; D gene uncertain. Germline V gene sequence: CDR1 SEHNR, CDR2 FQNEAQ (reference sequence). This CDR3 spans 13 amino acids. V was shortened by 2 bases and J by 8 bases, with 9 bases between the two germline ends. CDR3 DNA sequence: TGTGCCAGCAGCTTATCCGGGGTGGAAAAACTGTTTTTT. This encodes CASSLSGVEKLFF.

The J gene is TRBJ2-3, the V gene TRBV6-5, with D uncertain. The germline V gene encodes CDR1 MNHEY and CDR2 SVGAGI. This CDR3 region has 15 residues. Trimming shortened V by 6 bases and J by 0 bases, and 13 bases separated the two germline ends. The CDR3 protein is CASSFSGTSTDTQYF. Here the CDR3 DNA reads TGTGCCAGCAGCTTCTCGGGTACAAGCACAGATACGCAGTATTTT.

Concerning this clone: Germline and junction disagree at one end, which may indicate a read error. The gene calls are TRBV19 and TRBJ2-7, with no clear D. CDR1 and CDR2 from the germline V gene are LNHDA and SQIVND (reference sequence). The CDR3 is 13 amino acids. The CDR3 loop reads CASSIAPRSEQYF. The CDR3 region has the DNA TGTGCCAGTAGCATAGCCCCGAGATCCGAGCAGTACTTC.

This clone was picked up one time. The V call is TRBV7-2, the J call TRBJ1-5, with no clear D. From germline, CDR1 is SGHTA and CDR2 FQGNSA. Trimming pared 4 bases from V and 2 bases from J, leaving 6 bases between. The CDR3 totals 13 residues. The chain's CDR3 is CASSSWGNQPQHF. The CDR3 DNA is TGTGCCAGCAGCTCCTGGGGCAATCAGCCCCAGCATTTT.

The chain uses TRBV19 and TRBJ1-5, with no clear D. The germline V and J ends were trimmed by 3 bases and 6 bases, with 18 bases remaining between them. Germline values: CDR1 LNHDA, CDR2 SQIVND (reference sequence). This CDR3 has 16 residues. CDR3 nucleotides: TGTGCCAGTAGTATCGGTGGGGAACCGGTTTCTCAGCCCCAGCATTTT. It yields the protein CASSIGGEPVSQPQHF.

J is TRBJ2-2 and V is TRBV6-5; D unclear. The CDR3 is made up of 15 amino acids. The V end was cut by 4 bases, the J end by 5 bases, with 14 bases between. CDR1 is MNHEY and CDR2 is SVGAGI in the germline V gene. The CDR3, as DNA: TGTGCCAGCAGTTCCTACCTGCCTCGGACCGGGGAGCTGTTTTTT. It encodes CASSSYLPRTGELFF.

About this clone itself: At one end the junction does not follow the germline gene, possibly because of a read error. This chain connects TRBV5-1 to TRBJ1-3; unclear D gene. The CDR3 consists of 14 residues. Germline CDR1 and CDR2: SGHRS and YFSETQ. In DNA, the CDR3 is TGCGCCAGCAGTTTGGGTCCCTCTGGAAACACCATATATTTT. Its translation is CASSLGPSGNTIYF.

The chain joins TRBV10-3 to TRBJ2-1; weak D call: TRBD2 (7 bases). The V end was cut by 6 bases, the J end by 2 bases, with 14 bases between. The CDR3 is 15 amino acids. Germline loops: CDR1 ENHRY, CDR2 SYGVKD. CDR3 DNA sequence: TGTGCCATCAGGGCTGGGGGGGGCACCTACAATGAGCAGTTCTTC. Protein sequence: CAIRAGGGTYNEQFF.

The V gene is TRBV19, the J gene TRBJ2-2; 11 bases are shared with TRBD2. Germline V gene data show CDR1 as LNHDA and CDR2 as SQIVND (reference sequence). The CDR3 length is 16 residues. After removal of 10 bases from V and 5 bases from J, the junction contained 12 bases not matched to a gene. The CDR3 sequence: CATQVIAGGRTGELFF. DNA of the CDR3: TGTGCCACTCAGGTTATAGCGGGAGGGCGGACCGGGGAGCTGTTTTTT.

V usage is TRBV5-1 and J usage is TRBJ2-3; D is undetermined. CDR1 SGHRS and CDR2 YFSETQ come from the germline V gene. The CDR3 spans 12 residues. Trimming took 0 bases from V and 6 from J, leaving 5 bases between them. In DNA form, the CDR3 reads TGCGCCAGCAGCTTGGCCAAGGATACGCAGTATTTT. It translates to CASSLAKDTQYF.

The V and J genes are TRBV7-3 and TRBJ2-7; 11 bases line up with TRBD2. Germline lookup yields CDR1 SGHTA and CDR2 FQGTGA. The CDR3 contains 16 residues. V lost 4 bases, J lost 2 bases, and 7 bases stayed unmatched. DNA of the CDR3: TGTGCCAGCAGCTCAACGGGACTAGCGGAGACCTACGAGCAGTACTTC. This sequence encodes CASSSTGLAETYEQYF.